These T cell receptor beta chains were read from a single sample in a study of identical twins. TCRdb called the 5' RACE reads again in MiXCR, with one record for every CDR3 protein. The table records about 690,000 distinct CDR3 sequences, around 5.7% of them present only once. The sample taken for sequencing was naive T cells sorted from blood. The receptors were gathered from a man aged 18 to 30 in good health. The CDR3 runs from the conserved cysteine through the conserved F or W. A D gene is named only where the DNA matches it firmly. For some rows the clone size is stated as once, few or many, or as a class when expanded; others skip it.

V gene,D gene,J gene,clone size,CDR3 DNA,CDR3 protein
TRBV20-1,NA,TRBJ2-7,NA,TGCAGTGCTAGAGATACAGGGCTGCCGGTATCCTACGAGCAGTACTTC,CSARDTGLPVSYEQYF
TRBV29-1,TRBD1,TRBJ2-1,NA,TGCAGCGTTGCAACCGGGACAGTCTACAATGAGCAGTTCTTC,CSVATGTVYNEQFF
TRBV25-1,TRBD2,TRBJ2-1,few,TGTGCCAGCAGTGAATCTGAGCGGGAGTACCATGAGCAGTTCTTC,CASSESEREYHEQFF
TRBV12-3/TRBV12-4,NA,TRBJ1-5,many,TGTGCCAGCTCCTTTTACCGGTCGGGGCCCCAGCATTTT,CASSFYRSGPQHF
TRBV3-1,NA,TRBJ1-5,few,TGTGCCAGCAGCCGAAAGAACAATCAGCCCCAGCATTTT,CASSRKNNQPQHF
TRBV7-3,NA,TRBJ2-3,many,TGTGCCAGCAGCTTCACTGGTCCGTCGGATACGCAGTATTTT,CASSFTGPSDTQYF
TRBV7-2,NA,TRBJ1-3,many,TGTGCCAGCACTATGACCCACACCATATATTTT,CASTMTHTIYF
TRBV12-3/TRBV12-4,TRBD2,TRBJ2-3,many,TGTGCCAGCAGTTCCCCCCGGACTAGCGGAGGGACAGATACGCAGTATTTT,CASSSPRTSGGTDTQYF
TRBV7-9,TRBD1,TRBJ2-7,many,TGTGCCAGCAGCTTAGTTGCAGGACAGGGGTCTTACGAGCAGTACTTC,CASSLVAGQGSYEQYF
TRBV29-1,NA,TRBJ1-3,few,TGCAGCGCCGAGATTCGGGCGAGCACCATATATTTT,CSAEIRASTIYF
TRBV27,TRBD1,TRBJ2-7,many,TGTGCCAGCAGTTATGACAGGGACTACGAGCAGTACTTC,CASSYDRDYEQYF
TRBV9,NA,TRBJ1-1,few,TGTGCCAGCAGCGTAGGAACAGGGCGGGCTAACACTGAAGCTTTCTTT,CASSVGTGRANTEAFF
TRBV6-5,NA,TRBJ2-1,many,TGTGCCAGCAGTTATAACAGGGACGGCTCCTACAATGAGCAGTTCTTC,CASSYNRDGSYNEQFF
TRBV12-3/TRBV12-4,NA,TRBJ2-5,NA,TGTGCCAGCAGTTTTAAGGCGGAAAAGACCCAGTACTTC,CASSFKAEKTQYF
TRBV11-2,TRBD2,TRBJ2-1,NA,TGTGCCAGCAGGCGCCAAAGGGGAGCTAGCGGGAGGGCCAATGAGCAGTTCTTC,CASRRQRGASGRANEQFF
TRBV3-1,TRBD2,TRBJ2-1,few,TGTGCCAGCAGCCAAGAAGGACTAGCGGGAGGGATGGGGGCAACCTACAATGAGCAGTTCTTC,CASSQEGLAGGMGATYNEQFF
TRBV5-6,NA,TRBJ2-5,NA,TGTGCCAGCAGCTTGGGGGGAATGGGCGCAGCCCAGGGCCTACAAGAGACCCAGTACTTC,CASSLGGMGAAQGLQETQYF
TRBV12-3/TRBV12-4,NA,TRBJ2-2,many,TGTGCCAGCAGCACCAGGGCCCGACTAGGTTCCGGGGAGCTGTTTTTT,CASSTRARLGSGELFF
TRBV20-1,NA,TRBJ1-3,many,TGCAGTGCTAGGGCAGGGAGTGGTTCTGGAAACACCATATATTTT,CSARAGSGSGNTIYF
TRBV12-3/TRBV12-4,TRBD1,TRBJ1-2,few,TGTGCCAGCAGGGCGGGGACAGGGAAGACCAGCTTC,CASRAGTGKTSF
TRBV12-3/TRBV12-4,NA,TRBJ2-2,few,TGTGCCAGCAGTTTAGGATTTTACACCGGGGAGCTGTTTTTT,CASSLGFYTGELFF
TRBV12-3/TRBV12-4,TRBD2,TRBJ2-1,many,TGTGCCAGCAGGACTAGCGGGAGATATTTGAATGAGCAGTTCTTC,CASRTSGRYLNEQFF
TRBV24-1,NA,TRBJ2-1,many,TGTGCCACCAGTGATTCGCCCCCGGGGGCTGAGCAGTTCTTC,CATSDSPPGAEQFF
TRBV12-3/TRBV12-4,NA,TRBJ2-1,many,TGTGCCAGCAGCCAGGGGACTTCCTACAATGAGCAGTTCTTC,CASSQGTSYNEQFF
TRBV12-3/TRBV12-4,NA,TRBJ2-3,many,TGTGCCAGCAGCCGACCCTGGGGCCCGAGCACAGATACGCAGTATTTT,CASSRPWGPSTDTQYF
TRBV7-6,TRBD2,TRBJ2-7,NA,TGTGCCAGCAGCTTAAATCTTGGACTAGCGGCGGACACCTACGAGCAGTACTTC,CASSLNLGLAADTYEQYF
TRBV14,TRBD1,TRBJ1-4,few,TGTGCCAGCAGCCACCGACAGGGGATGGAAAAACTGTTTTTT,CASSHRQGMEKLFF
TRBV6-2/TRBV6-3,TRBD2,TRBJ2-1,many,TGTGCCAGCAGCTCCTCGGGAGGGAGCTCCTACAATGAGCAGTTCTTC,CASSSSGGSSYNEQFF
TRBV29-1,NA,TRBJ2-1,NA,TGCAGCTGCCTTCAGGGTGGGGATACAAGTGAGCAGTTCTTC,CSCLQGGDTSEQFF
TRBV20-1,TRBD1,TRBJ2-2,many,TGCAGTGCTATTACAGGGGAAGGGGCCGGGGAGCTGTTTTTT,CSAITGEGAGELFF
TRBV5-1,NA,TRBJ2-2,many,TGCGCCAGCAGCTTGGTGAGCGGGTCGAACACCGGGGAGCTGTTTTTT,CASSLVSGSNTGELFF
TRBV20-1,NA,TRBJ1-1,many,TGCAGTGCTAGTAAAGGGGTGAACACTGAAGCTTTCTTT,CSASKGVNTEAFF
TRBV7-2,TRBD2,TRBJ2-2,many,TGTGCCAGCAGCCTGGGTGCGGGAGAAGCCGCCGGGGAGCTGTTTTTT,CASSLGAGEAAGELFF
TRBV3-1,TRBD2,TRBJ2-1,few,TGTGCCAGCAGCCAGTCGGGAAGCGGGAGGGGCAATGAGCAGTTCTTC,CASSQSGSGRGNEQFF
TRBV28,NA,TRBJ1-1,NA,TGTGCCAGTACTCAAGAGAACACTGAAGCTTTCTTT,CASTQENTEAFF
TRBV5-4,TRBD1,TRBJ2-1,few,TGTGCCAGCAGCTTGTCGGGACAGGGGCAGTTCTTC,CASSLSGQGQFF
TRBV25-1,TRBD1,TRBJ2-3,few,TGTGCCAGCATGACAGGGCTGCCAGATACGCAGTATTTT,CASMTGLPDTQYF
TRBV25-1,NA,TRBJ2-6,NA,TGTGCCAGCAGTGACCGAATGGGTGACTCTGGGGCCAACGTCCTGACTTTC,CASSDRMGDSGANVLTF
TRBV28,NA,TRBJ2-7,NA,TGTGCCAGCACCGGACCGGGCAGCTTATCCTACGAGCAGTACTTC,CASTGPGSLSYEQYF
TRBV3-1,TRBD1,TRBJ2-2,NA,TGTGCCAGCAGGGGTTCGACAGGGAGTGGCGGGGAGCTGTTTTTT,CASRGSTGSGGELFF
TRBV7-2,NA,TRBJ2-1,NA,TGTGCCAGCAGCTTAGCCTCCCCGAGCGGTAGCTCCTACAATGAGCAGTTCTTC,CASSLASPSGSSYNEQFF
TRBV7-8,NA,TRBJ1-1,NA,TGTGCCAGCAGCTATATCCCCGGTATCGAAGCTTTCTTT,CASSYIPGIEAFF
TRBV27,NA,TRBJ2-2,NA,TGTGCCAGCAGACCTACAGGGACGGACACCGGGGAGCTGTTTTTT,CASRPTGTDTGELFF
TRBV12-3/TRBV12-4,TRBD2,TRBJ2-5,many,TGTGCCAGCAGTTTACTAGCGGGGATAAAAGAGACCCAGTACTTC,CASSLLAGIKETQYF
TRBV5-1,NA,TRBJ2-5,NA,TGCGCCAGCAGCTTGCGGCATGGGGCACAAGAGACCCAGTACTTC,CASSLRHGAQETQYF
TRBV29-1,NA,TRBJ2-3,many,TGCAGCGTTGAGTTGGCGGGAACGCAGTATTTT,CSVELAGTQYF
TRBV7-9,NA,TRBJ2-5,few,TGTGCCAGCAGCTTAATCGGGACCCAGTACTTC,CASSLIGTQYF